This TCR beta chain was documented in a study of sequential checkpoint blockade in melanoma (dated by TCRdb to about 2019). Study-wide context: Using 1:1 randomization, the trial assigned patients either to first-line nivolumab followed by ipilimumab (arm A) or to ipilimumab followed by nivolumab (arm B). Maintenance nivolumab came after each of the two trial sequences. Overall study outcomes, separate from this receptor: Larger, independent patient cohorts are needed to validate the response-prediction model that combines TCR metrics and mutation burden.

The immunoSEQ Assay was used to immunosequence TCRbeta CDR3 regions from genomic DNA. Genomic DNA was amplified by bias-controlled multiplex PCR before high-throughput sequencing. The source study handled its data this way. To quantify the absolute abundance of each unique TCRbeta CDR3 region, the sequences were collapsed and filtered. Clonality, defined as 1 minus Pielou's evenness, was calculated using only productive rearrangements. A previously published method was used to identify clones with significantly greater frequencies in on-treatment samples than in baseline samples. TCRdb stores this immuneACCESS table with in-frame sequences only. Part of the clones is absent; in the studies checked, under half of the shortfall reflects unresolved V genes, and no reason is known for the rest. V and J calls and clone size come straight from that table; D and trimming were deduced from the DNA. Recorded for this sample are around 9,800 clones; around 56% of them occurred a single time. The ten largest clonotypes hold roughly a sixth of the sample.

What this sample's treatment or condition label stands for: randomized to nivolumab then ipilimumab (arm A) or the reverse (arm B). None of the trial patients had been given prior DNA-damaging chemotherapy. Thawed PBMCs were sorted on a FACS Aria II flow cytometer to isolate live CD3+CD8+ cells negative for CD19 and CD56. CheckMate 064, a randomized, open-label phase II trial of sequential checkpoint blockade, was the source of the samples, all of which came from patients with melanoma. Peripheral blood mononuclear cells were collected by leukapheresis, purified with Ficoll-Paque, and frozen in human serum with about 9.6% DMSO. Immediately after sorting, the purity of the sorted blood CD3+CD8+ cells was confirmed to be >95%, and DNA was then extracted. In the case of this clone: Its target antigen remains unknown. The input lacks base qualities; no much larger clone sits a single base away.

CDR1 and CDR2 are drawn from the germline V gene: MNHEY, SVGAGI. The germline ends are 9 bases apart after V is trimmed by 5 bases and J by 4 bases. Spanning cysteine to phenylalanine, the CDR3 consists of 12 amino acids. Just CDR3 DNA is preserved here, 36 bases in frame from base 1. The TCR originated in a human donor with melanoma. The V gene is TRBV6-5 and the J gene is TRBJ2-7, with the identity of the D gene unclear. Material: CD8+ T cells sorted from blood (inferred from file names), obtained from a patient given nivolumab and ipilimumab in sequence. The nucleotide sequence reads as follows: TGTGCCAGCAGTCCACAGAATTACGAGCAGTACTTC. Translated, it gives CASSPQNYEQYF.